This T cell receptor beta chain was profiled in a study of cytomegalovirus exposure and HLA in healthy donors. Points from the study as a whole: Relative to equally common others, HLA-associated TCR beta chains showed greater clonal expansion in a later analysis. Testing in vitro showed a few CMV-associated chains specific for CMV antigens. The study labeled around 160 TCR beta chains cytomegalovirus-associated. TCR beta V- and J-gene trimming was later associated with a missense DCLRE1C variant.

With regard to this clone: Its antigen is undetermined.

V was shortened by 2 bases and J by 3 bases, with 9 bases between the two germline ends. This CDR3 region has 14 residues. The germline gives CDR1 MNHEY, CDR2 SMNVEV (reference sequence). The PCR ran on 60 Vbeta and 13 Jbeta primers. Clones were sequenced by immunoSEQ multiplex PCR, and TCRdb holds only the in-frame ones, with some missing. Of some 100,000 clones listed, 77% are singletons. The rearrangement uses TRBV27 and TRBJ2-3; tentative D call: TRBD1 (5 bases). Sample: PBMCs. The sequence was obtained from a man aged 35 to 55 in good health and CMV-seropositive. CDR3 sequence (DNA): TGTGCCAGCAGTTTACAAGGGGCTACAGATACGCAGTATTTT. This encodes CASSLQGATDTQYF.